This TCR beta chain was captured in a study of T cell clusters in autoimmune cytopenias. Each sample's input was 250 ng genomic DNA, about 38,000 genome equivalents. From germline, CDR1 is SGHDT and CDR2 YYEEEE. The CDR3 totals 18 residues. One tube held mixed TRB-A and TRB-B primer pools for touch-down PCR. TCRdb reprocessed the multiplex PCR reads and keeps a single row for each CDR3 protein, giving no DNA. The sample has some 7,200 distinct CDR3 sequences. Sequencing input: peripheral blood. The receptor was derived from a human donor with an autoimmune cytopenia or autoimmune hepatitis (not recorded which). V is TRBV5-6 and J is TRBJ1-1; as DNA is missing, the TRBD1 call by TCRdb cannot be tested. The CDR3 protein is CASKRAGTRSRMNTEAFF. The full variable domain, rest sourced from reference TRBV5-6 and TRBJ1-1, is DAGVTQSPTHLIKTRGQQVTLRCSPKSGHDTVSWYQQALGQGPQFIFQYYEEEERQRGNFPDRFSGHQFPNYSSELNVNALLLGDSALYLCASKRAGTRSRMNTEAFFGQGTRLTVV.